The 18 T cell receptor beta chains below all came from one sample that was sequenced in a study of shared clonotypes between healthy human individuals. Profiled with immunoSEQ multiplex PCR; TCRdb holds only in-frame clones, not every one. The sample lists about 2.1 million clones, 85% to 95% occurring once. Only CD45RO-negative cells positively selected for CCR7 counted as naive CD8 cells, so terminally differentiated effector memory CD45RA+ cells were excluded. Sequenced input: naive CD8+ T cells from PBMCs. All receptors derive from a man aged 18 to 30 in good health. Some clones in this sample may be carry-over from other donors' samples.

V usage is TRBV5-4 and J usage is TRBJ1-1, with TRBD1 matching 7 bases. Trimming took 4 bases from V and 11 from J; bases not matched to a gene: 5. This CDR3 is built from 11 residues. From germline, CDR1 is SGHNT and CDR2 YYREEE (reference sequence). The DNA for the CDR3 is TGTGCCAGCAGCGGGGACAGTGGGGCTTTCTTT. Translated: CASSGDSGAFF. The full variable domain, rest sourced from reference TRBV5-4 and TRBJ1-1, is ETGVTQSPTHLIKTRGQQVTLRCSSQSGHNTVSWYQQALGQGPQFIFQYYREEENGRGNFPPRFSGLQFPNYSSELNVNALELDDSALYLCASSGDSGAFFGQGTRLTVV.

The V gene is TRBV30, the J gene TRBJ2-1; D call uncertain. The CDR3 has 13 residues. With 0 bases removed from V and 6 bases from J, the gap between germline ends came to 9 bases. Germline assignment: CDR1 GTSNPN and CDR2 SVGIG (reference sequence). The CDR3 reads CAWSVRGFNEQFF. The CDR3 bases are TGTGCCTGGAGTGTGCGTGGGTTCAATGAGCAGTTCTTC. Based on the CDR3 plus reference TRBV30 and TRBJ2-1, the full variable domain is SQTIHQWPATLVQPVGSPLSLECTVEGTSNPNLYWYRQAAGRGLQLLFYSVGIGQISSEVPQNLSASRPQDRQFILSSKKLLLSDSGFYLCAWSVRGFNEQFFGPGTRLTVL.

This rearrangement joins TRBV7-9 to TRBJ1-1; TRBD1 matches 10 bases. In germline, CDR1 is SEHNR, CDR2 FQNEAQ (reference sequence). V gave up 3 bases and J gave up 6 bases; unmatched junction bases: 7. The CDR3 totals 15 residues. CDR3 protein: CASSLDRGRSAEAFF. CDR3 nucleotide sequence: TGTGCCAGCAGCTTGGACAGGGGGAGGTCGGCTGAAGCTTTCTTT.

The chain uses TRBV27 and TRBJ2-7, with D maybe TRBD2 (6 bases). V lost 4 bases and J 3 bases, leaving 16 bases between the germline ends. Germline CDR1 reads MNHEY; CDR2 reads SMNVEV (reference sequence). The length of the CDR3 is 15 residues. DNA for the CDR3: TGTGCCAGCAGTTGGGGGGTCCCGTTTAACTACGAGCAGTACTTC. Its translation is CASSWGVPFNYEQYF.

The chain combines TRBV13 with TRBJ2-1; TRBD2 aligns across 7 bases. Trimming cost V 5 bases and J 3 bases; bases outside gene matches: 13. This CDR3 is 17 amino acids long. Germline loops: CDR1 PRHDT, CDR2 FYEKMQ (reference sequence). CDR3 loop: CASSAVLGDYNYNEQFF. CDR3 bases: TGTGCCAGCAGCGCAGTACTGGGGGACTATAACTACAATGAGCAGTTCTTC.

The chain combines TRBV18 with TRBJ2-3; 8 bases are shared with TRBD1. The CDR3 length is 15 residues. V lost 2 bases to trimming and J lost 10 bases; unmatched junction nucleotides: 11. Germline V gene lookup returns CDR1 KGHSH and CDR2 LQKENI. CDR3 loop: CASSPGWTGLDPQYF. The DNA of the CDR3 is TGTGCCAGCTCACCAGGGTGGACAGGGTTGGATCCGCAGTATTTT. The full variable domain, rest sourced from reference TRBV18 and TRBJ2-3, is NAGVMQNPRHLVRRRGQEARLRCSPMKGHSHVYWYRQLPEEGLKFMVYLQKENIIDESGMPKERFSAEFPKEGPSILRIQQVVRGDSAAYFCASSPGWTGLDPQYFGPGTRLTVL.

The CDR3, as DNA: TGCGCCAGCAGCGATCCGGGACCGATGAACTACGAGCAGTACTTC. Its translation: CASSDPGPMNYEQYF. The V call is TRBV5-1, the J call TRBJ2-7; D might be TRBD1 or TRBD2, each matching 5 bases. There are 15 residues in the CDR3. Germline CDR1 and CDR2: SGHRS and YFSETQ. V was clipped by 4 bases and J by 3 bases, with 17 bases between them. Drawing the rest from reference TRBV5-1 and TRBJ2-7, the complete variable domain is KAGVTQTPRYLIKTRGQQVTLSCSPISGHRSVSWYQQTPGQGLQFLFEYFSETQRNKGNFPGRFSGRQFSNSRSEMNVSTLELGDSALYLCASSDPGPMNYEQYFGPGTRLTVT.

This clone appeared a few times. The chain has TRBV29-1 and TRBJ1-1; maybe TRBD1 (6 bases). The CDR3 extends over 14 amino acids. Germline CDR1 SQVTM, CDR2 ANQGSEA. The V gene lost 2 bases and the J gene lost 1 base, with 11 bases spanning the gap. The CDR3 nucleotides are TGCAGCGTTGAACCTAGGGGGAAGAACACTGAAGCTTTCTTT. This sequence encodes CSVEPRGKNTEAFF.

CDR3 region: CASSSTGTQETQYF. The CDR3 DNA reads TGTGCCAGCAGTTCGACAGGAACCCAAGAGACCCAGTACTTC. The chain combines TRBV6-5 with TRBJ2-5; D might be TRBD1 (6 bases). Trimming removed 4 bases from V and 1 base from J, with 10 bases in between. Germline V gene sequence: CDR1 MNHEY, CDR2 SVGAGI. CDR3 length: 14 residues.

The CDR3 spells CASSFQSPGTGGKNEQFF. The CDR3 region has the DNA TGTGCCAGCAGCTTCCAGTCCCCCGGGACAGGGGGAAAGAATGAGCAGTTCTTC. The V and J genes are TRBV7-6 and TRBJ2-1; 11 bases map to TRBD1. Germline V lookup: CDR1 SGHVS, CDR2 FNYEAQ. After removal of 3 bases from V and 7 bases from J, the junction contained 14 bases not matched to a gene. The CDR3 length is 18 residues. Full variable domain (rest looked up from reference TRBV7-6 and TRBJ2-1): GAGVSQSPRYKVTKRGQDVALRCDPISGHVSLYWYRQALGQGPEFLTYFNYEAQQDKSGLPNDRFSAERPEGSISTLTIQRTEQRDSAMYRCASSFQSPGTGGKNEQFFGPGTRLTVL.

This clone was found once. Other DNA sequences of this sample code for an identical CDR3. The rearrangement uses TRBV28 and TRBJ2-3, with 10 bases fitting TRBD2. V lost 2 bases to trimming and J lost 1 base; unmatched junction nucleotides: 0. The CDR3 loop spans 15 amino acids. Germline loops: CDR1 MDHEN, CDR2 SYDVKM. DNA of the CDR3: TGTGCCAGCAGTTTAGGGACTAGCGGCACAGATACGCAGTATTTT. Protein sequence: CASSLGTSGTDTQYF. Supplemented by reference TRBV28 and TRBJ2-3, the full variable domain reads DVKVTQSSRYLVKRTGEKVFLECVQDMDHENMFWYRQDPGLGLRLIYFSYDVKMKEKGDIPEGYSVSREKKERFSLILESASTNQTSMYLCASSLGTSGTDTQYFGPGTRLTVL.

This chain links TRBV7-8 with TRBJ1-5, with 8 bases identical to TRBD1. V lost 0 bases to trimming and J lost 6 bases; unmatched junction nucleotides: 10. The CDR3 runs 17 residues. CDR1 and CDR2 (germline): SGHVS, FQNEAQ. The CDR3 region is CASSLAGQGAVRQPQHF. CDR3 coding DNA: TGTGCCAGCAGCTTAGCCGGACAGGGAGCGGTTCGTCAGCCCCAGCATTTT. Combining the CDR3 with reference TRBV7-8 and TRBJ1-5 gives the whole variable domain GAGVSQSPRYKVAKRGQDVALRCDPISGHVSLFWYQQALGQGPEFLTYFQNEAQLDKSGLPSDRFFAERPEGSVSTLKIQRTQQEDSAVYLCASSLAGQGAVRQPQHFGDGTRLSIL.

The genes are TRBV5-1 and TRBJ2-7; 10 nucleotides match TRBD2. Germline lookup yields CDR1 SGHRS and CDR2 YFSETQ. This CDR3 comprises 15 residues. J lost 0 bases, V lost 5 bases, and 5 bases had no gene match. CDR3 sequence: CASRVASGSSYEQYF. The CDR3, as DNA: TGCGCCAGCAGAGTAGCTAGCGGGAGCTCCTACGAGCAGTACTTC.

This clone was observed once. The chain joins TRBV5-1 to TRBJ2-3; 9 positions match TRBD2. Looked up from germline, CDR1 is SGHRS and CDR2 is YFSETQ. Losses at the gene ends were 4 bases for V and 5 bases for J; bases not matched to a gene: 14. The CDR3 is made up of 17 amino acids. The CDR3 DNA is TGCGCCAGCAGCGCCGGGTCGGGACTAGCAAGTCAAGATACGCAGTATTTT. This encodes CASSAGSGLASQDTQYF.

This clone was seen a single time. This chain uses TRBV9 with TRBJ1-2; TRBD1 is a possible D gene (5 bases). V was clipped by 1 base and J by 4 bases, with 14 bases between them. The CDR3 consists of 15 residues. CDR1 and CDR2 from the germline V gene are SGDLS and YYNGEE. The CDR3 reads CASSVYMTDPYGYTF. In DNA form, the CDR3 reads TGTGCCAGCAGCGTATATATGACAGATCCCTATGGCTACACCTTC.

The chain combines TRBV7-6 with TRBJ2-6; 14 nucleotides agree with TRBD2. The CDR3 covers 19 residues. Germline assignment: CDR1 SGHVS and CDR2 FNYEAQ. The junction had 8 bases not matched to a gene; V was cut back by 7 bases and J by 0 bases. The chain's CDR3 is CASTTGLAGDYSGANVLTF. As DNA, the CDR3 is TGTGCCAGCACCACGGGACTAGCGGGGGACTACTCTGGGGCCAACGTCCTGACTTTC.

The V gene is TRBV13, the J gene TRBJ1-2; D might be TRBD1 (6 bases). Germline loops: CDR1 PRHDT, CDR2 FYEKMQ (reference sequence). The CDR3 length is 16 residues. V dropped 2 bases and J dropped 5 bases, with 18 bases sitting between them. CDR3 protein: CASSLWSQGLRYGYTF. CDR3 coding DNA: TGTGCCAGCAGCTTATGGTCCCAGGGGTTGAGGTATGGCTACACCTTC.

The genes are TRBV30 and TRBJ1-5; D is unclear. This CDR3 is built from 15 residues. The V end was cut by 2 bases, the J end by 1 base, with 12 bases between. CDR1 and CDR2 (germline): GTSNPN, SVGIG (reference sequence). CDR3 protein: CAWSPGKYSNQPQHF. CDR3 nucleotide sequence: TGTGCCTGGAGTCCAGGAAAATACAGCAATCAGCCCCAGCATTTT.